Listed here is a single T cell receptor beta chain. This clonotype was seen a few times. It has no known antigen specificity. Per-nucleotide qualities are absent, and no much larger clonotype sits a single base away. This record belongs to a study of spatial heterogeneity in lung cancer (dated by TCRdb to the late 2010s). About the investigation overall: More beta-chain than alpha-chain transcripts were consistently detected, likely reflecting higher beta-chain transcript abundance. In non-small cell lung cancer, the study made a quantitative comparison of TCR alpha and beta repertoires among multiple tumor regions, matched nontumor lung and blood. At surgery, over 200 tumor regions, 64 matched nontumor lung samples and 56 PBMC samples were TCR-sequenced for both alpha and beta chains. In the raw uncorrected reads, each unique combination of TCR and UMI appeared more than ten times on average. TCR repertoire features were related to nonsynonymous mutation counts determined by whole-exome sequencing of tumor tissue.

The time point label, as the study defines it: sample taken at primary tumor resection. Samples were obtained from over 70 patients with early-stage, untreated non-small cell lung cancer from the lung TRACERx cohort. For TCR sequencing, whole RNA was extracted from tumor and nontumor lung tissue, or from cryopreserved PBMC samples, and no cell sorting was done. Only patients for whom sufficient RNA was available from at least two tumor regions were selected for TCR sequencing. Preparation of the library involved 5' RACE. TCRdb records NextSeq 500 as the sequencer. To allow correction of PCR and sequencing errors, the TCR library protocol tagged every TCR cDNA molecule with a unique molecular identifier. The published analysis was carried out like this. TCR identification, UMI-based error correction and CDR3 extraction were performed with Decombinator tools. Expanded TCRs were defined as those above a frequency of 2 per 1,000, corresponding to the top 1% of the tumor frequency distribution. Renyi diversity was calculated using the R vegan package after each repertoire was subsampled 100 times to 5,000 TCRs. CDR3 similarity networks were built from amino acid triplet string-kernel similarity, with CDR3s being connected when pairwise similarity was above 0.82. TCRdb cleaned the public reads at Q25 with fastp, built clones with MiXCR and kept in-frame beta chains. Rows are combined by CDR3 protein, so each entry shows the most common genes and DNA. The V and J calls here are based on TCRdb, not the publication. Here the sample has around 89,000 distinct CDR3 sequences; around 12% occur a single time. The ten largest account for just over 40% of the sample.

Study-level results and caveats: Additional single-cell paired TCR alpha and beta sequencing was considered necessary to confirm, at a functional level, the hypothesis that regional TCRs recognize regional mutations. Ubiquitous expanded tumor TCRs were detected in blood more often at tumor resection than at routine follow-up.

The germline V gene supplies CDR1 SGHTA and CDR2 FQGNSA. V is trimmed back by 4 bases and J by 7 bases, and the junction contains 4 bases that no gene match accounts for. The CDR3 holds 13 amino acids from the cysteine to the phenylalanine. Just the 39-base CDR3 DNA is kept, in frame starting at base 1. Recombination connected TRBV7-2 to TRBJ1-5; TRBD1 matches 7 bases in the middle. The sequences come from PBMCs, collected at surgery. The sequence was collected from a male donor with early-stage non-small cell lung cancer. The CDR3 loop reads CASSSDRVQPQHF. The sequenced DNA is TGTGCCAGCAGCTCCGACAGGGTCCAGCCCCAGCATTTT.